Listed here is a single T cell receptor beta chain. This sample stems from a study of blood T cell repertoires in COVID-19. Overall study: Sample material is recorded as cDNA or gDNA derived from T cells, B-cell-depleted T cells, or PBMCs.

After removal of 5 bases from V and 8 bases from J, the junction contained 8 bases not matched to a gene. The CDR3 contains 13 residues. Germline loops: CDR1 SGHTA, CDR2 FQGNSA. Profiled with immunoSEQ multiplex PCR; TCRdb holds only in-frame clones, not every one. The data hold roughly 40,000 clones, with more than 75% observed a single time. Sequenced material: peripheral blood. The chain links TRBV7-2 to TRBJ1-1; 7 bases line up with TRBD1. The receptor comes from a man between 65 and 80 years old with active or convalescent COVID-19. CDR3 in amino acids: CASSPTRDREAFF. The CDR3 DNA sequence: TGTGCCAGCAGCCCCACCCGGGACAGAGAAGCTTTCTTT.